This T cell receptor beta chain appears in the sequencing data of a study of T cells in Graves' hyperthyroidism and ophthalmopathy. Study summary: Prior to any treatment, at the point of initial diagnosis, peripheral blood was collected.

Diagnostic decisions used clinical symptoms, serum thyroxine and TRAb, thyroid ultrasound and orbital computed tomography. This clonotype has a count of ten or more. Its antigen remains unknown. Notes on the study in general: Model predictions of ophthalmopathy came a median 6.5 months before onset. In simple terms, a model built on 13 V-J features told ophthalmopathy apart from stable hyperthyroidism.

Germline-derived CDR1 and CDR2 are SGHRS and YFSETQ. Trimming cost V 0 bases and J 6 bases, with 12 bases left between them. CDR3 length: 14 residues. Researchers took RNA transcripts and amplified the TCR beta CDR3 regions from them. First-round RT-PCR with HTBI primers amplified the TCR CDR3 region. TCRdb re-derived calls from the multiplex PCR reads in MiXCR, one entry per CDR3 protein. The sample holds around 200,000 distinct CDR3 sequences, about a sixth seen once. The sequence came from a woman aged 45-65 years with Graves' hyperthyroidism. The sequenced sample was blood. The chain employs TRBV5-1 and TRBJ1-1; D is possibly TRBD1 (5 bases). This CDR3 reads CASSLGGEAPEAFF. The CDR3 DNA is TGCGCCAGCAGCTTGGGGGGCGAGGCGCCTGAAGCTTTCTTT.